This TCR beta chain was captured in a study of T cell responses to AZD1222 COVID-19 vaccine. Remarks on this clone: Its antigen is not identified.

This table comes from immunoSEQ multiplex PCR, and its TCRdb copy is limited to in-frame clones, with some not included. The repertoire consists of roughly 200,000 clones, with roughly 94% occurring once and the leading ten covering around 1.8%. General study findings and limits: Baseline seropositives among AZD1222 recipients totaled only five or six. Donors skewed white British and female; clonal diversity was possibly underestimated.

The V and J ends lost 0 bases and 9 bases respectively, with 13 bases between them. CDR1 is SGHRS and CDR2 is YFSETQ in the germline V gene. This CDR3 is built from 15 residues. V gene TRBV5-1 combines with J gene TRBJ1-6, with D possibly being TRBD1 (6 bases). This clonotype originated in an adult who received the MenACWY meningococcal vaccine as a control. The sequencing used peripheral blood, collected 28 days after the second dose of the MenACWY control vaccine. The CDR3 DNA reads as TGCGCCAGCAGCTTGGAGGGGGAAAGGGGTTCACCCCTCCACTTT. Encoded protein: CASSLEGERGSPLHF.